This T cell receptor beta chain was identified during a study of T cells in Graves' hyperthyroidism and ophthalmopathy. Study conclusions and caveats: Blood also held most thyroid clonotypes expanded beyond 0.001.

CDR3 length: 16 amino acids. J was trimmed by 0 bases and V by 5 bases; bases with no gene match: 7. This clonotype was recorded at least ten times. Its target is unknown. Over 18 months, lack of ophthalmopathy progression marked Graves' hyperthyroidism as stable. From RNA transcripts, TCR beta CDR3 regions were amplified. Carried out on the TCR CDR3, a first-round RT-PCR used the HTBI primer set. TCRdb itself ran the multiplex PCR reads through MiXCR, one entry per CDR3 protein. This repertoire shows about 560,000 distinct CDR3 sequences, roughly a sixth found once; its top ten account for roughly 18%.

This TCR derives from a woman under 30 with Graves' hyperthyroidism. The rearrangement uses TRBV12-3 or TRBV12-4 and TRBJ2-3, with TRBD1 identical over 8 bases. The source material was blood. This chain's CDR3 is CASSLTGGSSTDTQYF. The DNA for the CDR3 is TGTGCCAGCAGTCTAACAGGGGGATCTAGCACAGATACGCAGTATTTT.